This T cell receptor beta chain is from a study of T cells after yellow fever vaccination. General study findings and limits: Clonotypes appearing in both CD4 and CD8 compartments existed, and their share was small. Contamination by abundant bulk-population clonotypes could be present in FACS-sorted repertoires. In post-booster samples, most primary-vaccination clones reappeared (approximately 95% CD4, approximately 91% CD8).

Trimming stripped 3 bases from V and 0 bases from J, with 5 bases between. Per germline, CDR1 DFQATT and CDR2 SNEGSKA (reference sequence). CDR3 length: 12 amino acids. TCRdb redid the calling of the 5' RACE reads with MiXCR, one entry per CDR3 protein. The sample gives around 550,000 distinct CDR3 sequences, around 21% of which show up once; approximately 15% is in the top ten. Comment on this clonotype: Antigen specificity is unknown.

The sequencing here drew on PBMCs, taken 15 days after the yellow fever booster vaccination. The gene calls are TRBV20-1 and TRBJ2-5; D is uncertain. This receptor was taken from a man aged 25-40 years who received the YFV17D yellow fever vaccine. The CDR3 sequence: CSASLDQETQYF. CDR3 nucleotides: TGCAGTGCTAGCTTGGACCAAGAGACCCAGTACTTC.